The 12 T cell receptor beta chains reported below all come from one sample, sequenced in a study of glioma-infiltrating T cells after dendritic cell vaccination. The sample's time point: after dendritic cell vaccination, including at tumor progression/relapse. Method: immunoSEQ multiplex PCR; TCRdb's copy keeps in-frame clones and lacks some. There are around 83,000 clones in the sample; 75% to 90% occur only once, and 8.5% lies in the top ten. The source material was blood, sampled after dendritic cell vaccination. These receptors came from a human donor with glioblastoma.

The chain uses TRBV5-4 and TRBJ1-2, with 9 bases lining up with TRBD1. J was trimmed by 5 bases and V by 4 bases; bases with no gene match: 3. The CDR3 has 13 residues. CDR1 and CDR2 (germline): SGHNT, YYREEE (reference sequence). The CDR3 loop reads CASSTDRGYGYTF. The CDR3 nucleotides are TGTGCCAGCAGCACCGACAGGGGGTATGGCTACACCTTC.

V and J are TRBV7-9 and TRBJ2-7, with D maybe TRBD2 (6 bases). From germline, CDR1 is SEHNR and CDR2 FQNEAQ (reference sequence). The length of the CDR3 is 13 residues. Trimming took off 7 bases at V and 3 bases at J, with 13 bases between the two ends. CDR3 sequence reads: CASNAGLNYEQYF. CDR3 DNA sequence: TGTGCCAGCAACGCGGGACTGAACTACGAGCAGTACTTC.

The CDR3 nucleotides read TGTGCCAGCAGTTCCTCGGGGACAGGGAGGAATCAGCCCCAGCATTTT. Translated, it gives CASSSSGTGRNQPQHF. The rearrangement uses TRBV27 and TRBJ1-5; 9 bases align to TRBD1. The CDR3 extends over 16 amino acids. Trimming removed 4 bases from V and 4 bases from J; junction bases left unmatched: 8. Per the germline V gene, CDR1 is MNHEY and CDR2 is SMNVEV (reference sequence).

The chain's CDR3 is CASSPIGDTEAFF. The CDR3 region has the DNA TGTGCCAGCTCACCAATCGGGGACACTGAAGCTTTCTTT. V and J are TRBV18 and TRBJ1-1; no clear D. The V end was cut by 2 bases, the J end by 3 bases, with 7 bases between. There are 13 residues in the CDR3. From germline, CDR1 is KGHSH and CDR2 LQKENI.

This clone showed up just once. This sequence joins TRBV18 and TRBJ1-1; D call uncertain. CDR1 and CDR2 (germline): KGHSH, LQKENI. With 0 bases removed from V and 6 bases from J, the gap between germline ends came to 11 bases. The CDR3 consists of 14 residues. The CDR3 loop reads CASSPPSGSAEAFF. As DNA, the CDR3 is TGTGCCAGCTCACCACCGTCCGGGTCCGCTGAAGCTTTCTTT. The full variable domain, with the rest looked up from reference TRBV18 and TRBJ1-1, is NAGVMQNPRHLVRRRGQEARLRCSPMKGHSHVYWYRQLPEEGLKFMVYLQKENIIDESGMPKERFSAEFPKEGPSILRIQQVVRGDSAAYFCASSPPSGSAEAFFGQGTRLTVV.

This chain links TRBV7-9 with TRBJ1-6; TRBD1 might be the D (6 bases). The germline V and J ends were trimmed by 2 bases and 7 bases, with 6 bases remaining between them. The CDR3 spans 13 residues. Germline V CDR1 and CDR2: SEHNR, FQNEAQ (reference sequence). The CDR3 region has the DNA TGTGCCAGCAGCTTAACAGGGAATTCACCCCTCCACTTT. It codes for CASSLTGNSPLHF.

The table lists this clone with a few counts. The rearrangement uses TRBV7-3 and TRBJ2-3; 10 positions match TRBD2. Germline values: CDR1 SGHTA, CDR2 FQGTGA. The CDR3 spans 18 residues. V gave up 0 bases and J gave up 3 bases; unmatched junction bases: 9. DNA for the CDR3: TGTGCCAGCAGCTTAACCTCTAGCGGGGGAGGGGAGACAGATACGCAGTATTTT. Translation: CASSLTSSGGGETDTQYF.

The sample holds many counts of this clone. This chain links TRBV4-2 with TRBJ2-1; D ambiguous. The CDR3 covers 14 residues. V lost 3 bases, J lost 4 bases, and 10 bases lay in between. CDR1 LGHNA and CDR2 YNFKEQ come from the germline V gene. CDR3 sequence (DNA): TGTGCCAGCAGCCACAGAGAGGAGTACAATGAGCAGTTCTTC. Its protein is CASSHREEYNEQFF.

The V and J genes are TRBV13 and TRBJ1-2; weak D call: TRBD1 (6 bases). The CDR3 spans 15 residues. V was clipped by 7 bases and J by 3 bases, with 18 bases between them. Germline lookup yields CDR1 PRHDT and CDR2 FYEKMQ (reference sequence). The CDR3, as DNA: TGTGCCAGCACCCGGCGACAGGTCCCATACTATGGCTACACCTTC. Translation: CASTRRQVPYYGYTF.

This clone has just one count. The chain employs TRBV25-1 and TRBJ2-5, with TRBD1 identical over 11 bases. Germline V gene sequence: CDR1 MGHDK, CDR2 SYGVNS. With 1 base clipped from V and 6 bases from J, the junction kept 10 bases outside the gene matches. CDR3 size: 17 residues. CDR3 in amino acids: CASSELAGTGGSKTQYF. The CDR3 DNA reads TGTGCCAGCAGTGAATTGGCGGGGACAGGGGGTTCAAAGACCCAGTACTTC.

The DNA of the CDR3 is TGTGCCAGTAGTATAGACGGCAGGGTGAACACTGAAGCTTTCTTT. Its translation: CASSIDGRVNTEAFF. The J gene is TRBJ1-1, the V gene TRBV19; D may be TRBD1 (5 bases). The CDR3 has 15 residues. Trimming stripped 0 bases from V and 0 bases from J, with 8 bases between. Per germline, CDR1 LNHDA and CDR2 SQIVND (reference sequence).

This clone was found once. The chain combines TRBV10-3 with TRBJ2-5; weak D call: TRBD2 (6 bases). V lost 5 bases, J lost 2 bases, and 12 bases lay in between. The germline gives CDR1 ENHRY, CDR2 SYGVKD. The CDR3 has 14 amino acids. The CDR3 DNA follows: TGTGCCATCAGTAACCCGGGACTTCAAGAGACCCAGTACTTC. Translating gives CAISNPGLQETQYF.